The 17 T cell receptor beta chains below were found in one sample sequenced in a study of T-cell reconstitution after alpha-beta-depleted transplantation in children. A library of TCRbeta sequences, prepared with unique molecular identifiers, was generated. Via MiXCR, TCRdb re-called the PCR reads, giving one row per CDR3 protein. The data show about 400,000 distinct CDR3 sequences, just over 20% seen once. Sample: PBMCs from the stem cell graft donor, taken from the stem cell graft. The receptor set was obtained from a human donor who donated a stem cell graft to a child with acute myeloid leukemia.

The V and J genes are TRBV7-2 and TRBJ2-2, with D perhaps TRBD1 or TRBD2 (5 bases each). Per germline, CDR1 SGHTA and CDR2 FQGNSA. This CDR3 comprises 16 residues. The V end lost 5 bases, the J end lost 3 bases, and 16 bases lay between the germline ends. CDR3 in amino acids: CASSPKSGPDTGELFF. In DNA, the CDR3 is TGTGCCAGCAGCCCCAAATCGGGGCCGGACACCGGGGAGCTGTTTTTT.

The CDR3 protein is CATSDLSPAYTGELFF. The CDR3 nucleotides are TGTGCCACCAGTGATTTATCGCCAGCCTACACCGGGGAGCTGTTTTTT. The chain carries TRBV24-1 and TRBJ2-2; D unresolved. This CDR3 has 16 amino acids. V was trimmed by 1 base and J by 3 bases, leaving 11 bases between them. Germline V CDR1 and CDR2: KGHDR, SFDVKD.

Ten or more counts support this clonotype. The chain joins TRBV4-2 to TRBJ2-7, with D perhaps TRBD1 (5 bases). Germline V lookup: CDR1 LGHNA, CDR2 YNFKEQ. CDR3 length: 17 residues. Trimming removed 0 bases from V and 4 bases from J, with 19 bases in between. Here the CDR3 reads CASSQDLIRWGDYEQYF. CDR3 in DNA: TGTGCCAGCAGCCAAGATCTTATCAGATGGGGCGATTACGAGCAGTACTTC.

The chain carries TRBV4-2 and TRBJ2-3; 10 bases map to TRBD2. The CDR3 has 16 residues. The ends lost 4 bases at V and 1 base at J; junction bases unmatched: 5. CDR1 LGHNA and CDR2 YNFKEQ come from the germline V gene. The CDR3 DNA reads TGTGCCAGCAGCCCTCTAGCGGGAGAGGGCACAGATACGCAGTATTTT. Its translation: CASSPLAGEGTDTQYF.

The V call is TRBV20-1, the J call TRBJ2-3; D is perhaps TRBD2 (5 bases). The CDR3 covers 19 residues. Trimming removed 2 bases from V and 0 bases from J, with 24 bases in between. Per germline, CDR1 DFQATT and CDR2 SNEGSKA (reference sequence). The CDR3 DNA reads as TGCAGTGCTAGACCACTAGTTAATAGAACGGATGTGAGCACAGATACGCAGTATTTT. Translated, it gives CSARPLVNRTDVSTDTQYF.

This clonotype was seen once. The CDR3 coding sequence is TGTGCCAGCAGTTTGGGGGGGGAGGGGGCCAAAAACATTCAGTACTTC. It yields the protein CASSLGGEGAKNIQYF. The chain links TRBV12-3 or TRBV12-4 to TRBJ2-4; 7 bases are a match to TRBD2. Unmatched junction bases numbered 6, after V lost 3 bases and J lost 1 base. The CDR3 runs 16 residues.

This clonotype came up a few times. This CDR3 reads CSAREALAVDNEQFF. Here the CDR3 DNA reads TGCAGTGCTAGAGAGGCCTTAGCGGTGGACAATGAGCAGTTCTTC. This chain connects TRBV20-1 to TRBJ2-1; D is perhaps TRBD2 (6 bases). The CDR3 length is 15 residues. From germline, CDR1 is DFQATT and CDR2 SNEGSKA (reference sequence). V was pared by 0 bases and J by 5 bases, with 14 bases between.

In its sample, this clonotype was seen once. The rearrangement links TRBV5-1 to TRBJ2-3, with 14 bases lining up with TRBD2. The CDR3 has 15 amino acids. J lost 5 bases, V lost 7 bases, and 6 bases had no gene match. CDR1 is SGHRS and CDR2 is YFSETQ in the germline V gene. CDR3 in DNA: TGCGCCAGCGGGACTAGCGGGAGATTGGGAGATACGCAGTATTTT. Protein sequence: CASGTSGRLGDTQYF.

This clonotype showed up many times. J is TRBJ2-1 and V is TRBV7-3, with 13 positions matching TRBD2. The CDR3 is 16 amino acids. Germline V gene lookup returns CDR1 SGHTA and CDR2 FQGTGA. V trimming: 2 bases; J trimming: 6 bases; junction bases outside the gene matches: 4. Here the CDR3 DNA reads TGTGCCAGCAGCTTAGAAGGGACTAGCGGGACCAATGAGCAGTTCTTC. It encodes CASSLEGTSGTNEQFF. The full variable domain, rest sourced from reference TRBV7-3 and TRBJ2-1, is GAGVSQTPSNKVTEKGKYVELRCDPISGHTALYWYRQSLGQGPEFLIYFQGTGAADDSGLPNDRFFAVRPEGSVSTLKIQRTERGDSAVYLCASSLEGTSGTNEQFFGPGTRLTVL.

This clonotype was seen at least ten times. The chain couples TRBV20-1 to TRBJ2-1; 12 bases match TRBD2. This CDR3 contains 14 residues. Germline trimming cut 1 base from V and 9 bases from J; bases unmatched to any gene: 4. The V gene's germline CDR1 is DFQATT and CDR2 SNEGSKA (reference sequence). CDR3 sequence (DNA): TGCAGTGCTAGAGGACTAGCGGGAGACTCTGAGCAGTTCTTC. Translating it yields CSARGLAGDSEQFF.

This clonotype was detected a few times. The genes are TRBV7-9 and TRBJ2-7; 7 nucleotides line up with TRBD1. With V trimmed by 5 bases and J by 5 bases, 6 bases remained unmatched. This CDR3 comprises 13 residues. Per germline, CDR1 SEHNR and CDR2 FQNEAQ (reference sequence). DNA for the CDR3: TGTGCCAGCAGCGCCCGGGACAGTAACGAGCAGTACTTC. Translating gives CASSARDSNEQYF.

The gene calls are TRBV7-3 and TRBJ2-1; 12 bases line up with TRBD2. The CDR3 extends over 20 amino acids. The V gene's germline CDR1 is SGHTA and CDR2 FQGTGA. J lost 1 base, V lost 6 bases, and 16 bases had no gene match. The CDR3 DNA reads as TGTGCCAGCAGGTCAACAGGGGTCCTAGCGGGAGGGAGGTCCTACAATGAGCAGTTCTTC. Translating it yields CASRSTGVLAGGRSYNEQFF.

This clonotype occurred a few times. The gene calls are TRBV7-6 and TRBJ2-1; 7 bases fit TRBD2. CDR1 is SGHVS, CDR2 FNYEAQ, per germline. Trimming at V came to 4 bases and at J to 5 bases, leaving 8 bases not matched to a gene. The CDR3 runs 15 residues. CDR3 DNA sequence: TGTGCCAGCAGCTGGGGGGACTACAATCACAATGAGCAGTTCTTC. This gives the protein CASSWGDYNHNEQFF.

This clonotype was detected ten times or more. The V and J genes are TRBV20-1 and TRBJ2-2, with D perhaps being TRBD1 or TRBD2 (7 bases each). The CDR3 loop spans 14 amino acids. Trimming took 6 bases from V and 6 from J, leaving 17 bases between them. From germline, CDR1 is DFQATT and CDR2 SNEGSKA (reference sequence). CDR3 amino acids: CSANRQGGAGELFF. CDR3 bases: TGCAGTGCGAACCGGCAGGGGGGGGCCGGGGAGCTGTTTTTT.

This clonotype came up once. This could be a read error, since a much larger clone is one nucleotide away. This chain links TRBV9 with TRBJ1-1, with D possibly being TRBD1 (6 bases). The CDR3 length is 13 residues. V was trimmed by 0 bases and J by 3 bases, leaving 6 bases between them. From germline, CDR1 is SGDLS and CDR2 YYNGEE. The CDR3: CASSVGTDTEAFF. Written as DNA, the CDR3 is TGTGCCAGCAGCGTAGGGACAGACACTGAAGCTTTCTTT.

The chain carries TRBV6-1 and TRBJ2-1, with D perhaps TRBD1 or TRBD2 (5 bases each). Germline values: CDR1 MNHNS, CDR2 SASEGT. The CDR3 length is 14 residues. V was pared by 8 bases and J by 8 bases, with 19 bases between. CDR3: CASVVVRDADEQFF. In DNA, the CDR3 is TGTGCCAGCGTAGTGGTAAGGGACGCCGATGAGCAGTTCTTC.

This clonotype was seen a handful of times. J is TRBJ1-2 and V is TRBV7-3; TRBD1 might be the D (5 bases). Between the trimmed V and J ends, which lost 2 bases and 1 base, there was a span of 11 bases. CDR1 SGHTA and CDR2 FQGTGA come from the germline V gene. The CDR3 sequence is 15 residues long. This CDR3 reads CASSLSGGSNYGYTF. The CDR3 DNA reads TGTGCCAGCAGCTTATCTGGGGGGAGTAACTATGGCTACACCTTC.